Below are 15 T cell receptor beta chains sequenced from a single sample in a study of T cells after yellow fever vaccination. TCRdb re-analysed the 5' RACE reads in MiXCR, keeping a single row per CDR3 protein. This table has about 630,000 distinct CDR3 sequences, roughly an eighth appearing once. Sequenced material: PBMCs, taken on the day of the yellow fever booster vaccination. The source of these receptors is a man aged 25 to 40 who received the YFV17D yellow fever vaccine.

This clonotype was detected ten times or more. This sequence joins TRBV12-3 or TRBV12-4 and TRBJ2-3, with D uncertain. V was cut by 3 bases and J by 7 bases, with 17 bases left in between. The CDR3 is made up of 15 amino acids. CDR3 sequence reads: CASSFDASPRNTQYF. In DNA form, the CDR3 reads TGTGCCAGCAGTTTTGACGCCTCCCCCAGGAATACGCAGTATTTT.

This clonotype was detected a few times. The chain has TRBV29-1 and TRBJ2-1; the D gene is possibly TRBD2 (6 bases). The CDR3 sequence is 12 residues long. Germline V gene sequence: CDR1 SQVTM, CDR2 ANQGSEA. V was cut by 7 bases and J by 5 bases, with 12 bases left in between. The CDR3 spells CSGSGLHNEQFF. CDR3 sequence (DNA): TGCAGCGGCTCGGGACTCCACAATGAGCAGTTCTTC.

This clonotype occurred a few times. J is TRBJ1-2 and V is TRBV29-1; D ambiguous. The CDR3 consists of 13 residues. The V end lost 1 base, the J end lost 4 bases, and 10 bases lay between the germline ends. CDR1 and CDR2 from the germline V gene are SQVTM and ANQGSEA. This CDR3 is CSVEGRWGYGYTF. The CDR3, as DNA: TGCAGCGTTGAAGGCAGGTGGGGCTATGGCTACACCTTC.

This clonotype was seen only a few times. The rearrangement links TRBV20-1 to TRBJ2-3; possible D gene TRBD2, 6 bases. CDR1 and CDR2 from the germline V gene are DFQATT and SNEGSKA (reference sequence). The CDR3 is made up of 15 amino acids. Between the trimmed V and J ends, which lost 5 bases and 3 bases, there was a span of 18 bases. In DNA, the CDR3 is TGCAGTGCTCGACATCGGGGGTATGGGACAGATACGCAGTATTTT. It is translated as CSARHRGYGTDTQYF.

In DNA, the CDR3 is TGCGCCAGCAGCTTGGACAGTGGGTTGTCCACAGATACGCAGTATTTT. Protein sequence: CASSLDSGLSTDTQYF. The chain is built from TRBV5-1 and TRBJ2-3; no clear D gene. This CDR3 is built from 16 residues. Germline V gene data show CDR1 as SGHRS and CDR2 as YFSETQ. Trimming removed 0 bases from V and 2 bases from J, with 13 bases in between.

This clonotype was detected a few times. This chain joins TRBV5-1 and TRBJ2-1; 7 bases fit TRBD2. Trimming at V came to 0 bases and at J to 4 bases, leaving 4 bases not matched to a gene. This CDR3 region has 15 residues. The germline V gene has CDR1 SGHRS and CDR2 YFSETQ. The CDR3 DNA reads TGCGCCAGCAGCTTGGCGGGAGGAGAATACAATGAGCAGTTCTTC. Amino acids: CASSLAGGEYNEQFF.

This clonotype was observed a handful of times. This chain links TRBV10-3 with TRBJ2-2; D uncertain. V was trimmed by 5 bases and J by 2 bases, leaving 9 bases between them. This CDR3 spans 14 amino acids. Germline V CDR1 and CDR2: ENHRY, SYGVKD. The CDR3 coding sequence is TGTGCCATCAGTTCCCAAATTAACACCGGGGAGCTGTTTTTT. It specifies CAISSQINTGELFF.

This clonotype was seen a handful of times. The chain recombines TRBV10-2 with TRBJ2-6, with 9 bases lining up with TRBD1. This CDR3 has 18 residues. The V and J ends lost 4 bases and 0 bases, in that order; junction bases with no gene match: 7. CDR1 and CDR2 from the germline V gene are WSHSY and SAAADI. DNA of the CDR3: TGCGCCAGCAGTGCAGGACAGGGGTCCCTCTCTGGGGCCAACGTCCTGACTTTC. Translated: CASSAGQGSLSGANVLTF.

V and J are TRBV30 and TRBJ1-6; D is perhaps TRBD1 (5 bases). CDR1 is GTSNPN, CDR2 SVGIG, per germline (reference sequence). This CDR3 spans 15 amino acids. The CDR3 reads CAGRRGVSYNSPLHF. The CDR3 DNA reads TGTGCTGGGAGGAGAGGGGTCTCCTATAATTCACCCCTCCACTTT.

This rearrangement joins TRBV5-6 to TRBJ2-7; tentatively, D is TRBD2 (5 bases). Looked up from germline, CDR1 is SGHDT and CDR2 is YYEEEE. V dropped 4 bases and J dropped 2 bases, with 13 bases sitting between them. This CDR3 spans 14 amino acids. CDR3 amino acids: CASSGWRSPYEQYF. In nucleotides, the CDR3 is TGTGCCAGCAGCGGTTGGAGGAGCCCCTACGAGCAGTACTTC.

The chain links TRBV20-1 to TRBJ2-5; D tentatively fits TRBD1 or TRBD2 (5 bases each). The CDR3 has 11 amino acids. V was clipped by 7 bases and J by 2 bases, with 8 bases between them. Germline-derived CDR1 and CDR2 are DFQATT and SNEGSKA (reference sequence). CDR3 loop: CSVGRQETQYF. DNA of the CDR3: TGCAGTGTGGGACGTCAAGAGACCCAGTACTTC.

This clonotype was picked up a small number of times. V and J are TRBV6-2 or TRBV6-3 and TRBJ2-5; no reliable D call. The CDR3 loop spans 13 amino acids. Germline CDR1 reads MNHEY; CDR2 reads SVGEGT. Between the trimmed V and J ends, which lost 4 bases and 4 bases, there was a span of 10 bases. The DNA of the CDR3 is TGTGCCAGCAGTTGGCGAGGACCAGAGACCCAGTACTTC. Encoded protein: CASSWRGPETQYF.

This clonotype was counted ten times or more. Here the CDR3 reads CASSGDRSSYEQYF. CDR3 bases: TGTGCCAGCAGTGGGGACAGGAGTTCCTACGAGCAGTACTTC. The chain carries TRBV2 and TRBJ2-7, with 8 bases that match TRBD1. Germline trimming cut 4 bases from V and 1 base from J; bases unmatched to any gene: 3. The CDR3 is 14 amino acids. Germline values: CDR1 SNHLY, CDR2 FYNNEI.

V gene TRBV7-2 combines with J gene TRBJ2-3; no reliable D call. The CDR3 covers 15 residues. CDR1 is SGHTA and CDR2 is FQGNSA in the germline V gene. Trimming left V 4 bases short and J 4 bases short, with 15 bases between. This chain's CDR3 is CASSYRPQSADTQYF. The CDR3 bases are TGTGCCAGCAGCTATCGGCCGCAATCAGCAGATACGCAGTATTTT.

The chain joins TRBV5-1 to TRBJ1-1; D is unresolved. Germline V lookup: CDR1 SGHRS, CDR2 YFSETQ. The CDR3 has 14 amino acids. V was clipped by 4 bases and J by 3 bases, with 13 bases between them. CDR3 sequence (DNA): TGCGCCAGCAGCGTAAGGTTGTATGACACTGAAGCTTTCTTT. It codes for CASSVRLYDTEAFF.